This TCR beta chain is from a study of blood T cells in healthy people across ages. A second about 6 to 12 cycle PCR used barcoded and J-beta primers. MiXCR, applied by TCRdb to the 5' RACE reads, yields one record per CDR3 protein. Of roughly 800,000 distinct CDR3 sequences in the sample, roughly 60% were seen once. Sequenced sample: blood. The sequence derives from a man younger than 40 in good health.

The CDR3 is CASSLMENEQFF. Written as DNA, the CDR3 is TGCGCCAGCAGCTTGATGGAAAATGAGCAGTTCTTC. The rearrangement joins TRBV5-1 to TRBJ2-1; D gene unclear. The CDR3 is made up of 12 amino acids. V lost 1 base and J 7 bases, leaving 6 bases between the germline ends. Germline CDR1 reads SGHRS; CDR2 reads YFSETQ.